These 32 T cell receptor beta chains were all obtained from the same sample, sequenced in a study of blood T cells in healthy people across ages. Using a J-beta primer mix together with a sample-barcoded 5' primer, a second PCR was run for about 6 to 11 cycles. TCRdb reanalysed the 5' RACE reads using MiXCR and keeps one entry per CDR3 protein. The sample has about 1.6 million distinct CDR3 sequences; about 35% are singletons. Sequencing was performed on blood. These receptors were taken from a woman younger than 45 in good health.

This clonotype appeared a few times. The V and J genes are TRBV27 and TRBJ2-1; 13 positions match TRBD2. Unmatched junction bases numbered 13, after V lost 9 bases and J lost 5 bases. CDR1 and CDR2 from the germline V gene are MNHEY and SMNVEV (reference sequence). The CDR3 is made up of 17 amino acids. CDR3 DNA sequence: TGTGCCAGTATGCCGAGTCCGGGACTAGCGGGGAACAATGAGCAGTTCTTC. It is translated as CASMPSPGLAGNNEQFF.

CDR3 in DNA: TGTGCCAGCAGTGAGGCCCTCTATGGCTACACCTTC. This sequence encodes CASSEALYGYTF. The chain is built from TRBV2 and TRBJ1-2, with D unresolved. The CDR3 contains 12 residues. Trimming took 3 bases from V and 4 from J, leaving 6 bases between them. Germline lookup yields CDR1 SNHLY and CDR2 FYNNEI.

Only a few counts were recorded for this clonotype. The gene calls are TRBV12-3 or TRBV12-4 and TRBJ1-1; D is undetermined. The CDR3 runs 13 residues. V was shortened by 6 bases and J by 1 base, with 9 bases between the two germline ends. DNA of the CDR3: TGTGCCAGCAGATCGATTGGGAACACTGAAGCTTTCTTT. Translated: CASRSIGNTEAFF.

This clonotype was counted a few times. The CDR3 is CAISGVPDNSPLHF. In DNA form, the CDR3 reads TGTGCCATCAGTGGTGTCCCAGATAATTCACCCCTCCACTTT. The rearrangement joins TRBV10-3 to TRBJ1-6, with D unresolved. This CDR3 comprises 14 residues. The V end was cut by 4 bases, the J end by 5 bases, with 9 bases between. Germline V gives CDR1 ENHRY, CDR2 SYGVKD.

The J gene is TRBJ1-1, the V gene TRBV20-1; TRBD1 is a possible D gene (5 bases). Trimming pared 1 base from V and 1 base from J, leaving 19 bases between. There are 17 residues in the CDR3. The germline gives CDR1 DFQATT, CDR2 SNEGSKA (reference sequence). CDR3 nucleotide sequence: TGCAGTGCTAGAGTCCAGAGACAGAGGGCAAAGAACACTGAAGCTTTCTTT. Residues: CSARVQRQRAKNTEAFF.

The CDR3 here is CASSPGTGDHEQYF. CDR3 sequence (DNA): TGCGCCAGCAGCCCCGGGACAGGGGACCACGAGCAGTACTTC. The chain links TRBV5-1 to TRBJ2-5, with 10 bases lining up with TRBD1. Near its end, the DNA agrees better with TRBJ2-7, so the J call may be wrong. CDR1 SGHRS and CDR2 YFSETQ come from the germline V gene. The CDR3 consists of 14 residues.

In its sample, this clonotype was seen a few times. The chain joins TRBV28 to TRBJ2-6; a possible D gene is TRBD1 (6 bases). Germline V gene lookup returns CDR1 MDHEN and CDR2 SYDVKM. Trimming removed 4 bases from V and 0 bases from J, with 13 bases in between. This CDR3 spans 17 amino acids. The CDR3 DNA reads TGTGCCAGCAGTTGGGGTGACAGGCTCTCTGGGGCCAACGTCCTGACTTTC. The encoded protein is CASSWGDRLSGANVLTF.

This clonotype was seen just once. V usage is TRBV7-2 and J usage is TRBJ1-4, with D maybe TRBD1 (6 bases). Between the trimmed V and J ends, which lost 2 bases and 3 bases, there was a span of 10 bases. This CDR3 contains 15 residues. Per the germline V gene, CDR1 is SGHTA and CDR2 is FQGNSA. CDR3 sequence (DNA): TGTGCCAGCAGCTTAAGGGGGGCTCCTAATGAAAAACTGTTTTTT. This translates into CASSLRGAPNEKLFF.

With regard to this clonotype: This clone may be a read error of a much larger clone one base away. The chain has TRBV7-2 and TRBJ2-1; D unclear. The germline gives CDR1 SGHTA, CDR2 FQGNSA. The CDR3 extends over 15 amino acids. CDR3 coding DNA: TGTGCCGGCAGGCCACCTTACTCTCCCCACAATGAGCAGTTCTTC. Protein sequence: CAGRPPYSPHNEQFF.

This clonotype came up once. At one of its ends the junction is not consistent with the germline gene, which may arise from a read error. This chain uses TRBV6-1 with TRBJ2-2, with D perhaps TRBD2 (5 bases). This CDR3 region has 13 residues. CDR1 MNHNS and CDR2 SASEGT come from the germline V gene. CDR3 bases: TGTGCCAGCCGAGACGGTGACACCGGGGAGCGGTTTTTT. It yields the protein CASRDGDTGERFF.

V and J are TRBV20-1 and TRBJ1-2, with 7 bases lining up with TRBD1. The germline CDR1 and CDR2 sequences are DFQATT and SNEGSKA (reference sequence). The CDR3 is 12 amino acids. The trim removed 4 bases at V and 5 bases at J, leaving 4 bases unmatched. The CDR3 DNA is TGCAGTGCTACCCGACAGGGATATGGCTACACCTTC. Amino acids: CSATRQGYGYTF.

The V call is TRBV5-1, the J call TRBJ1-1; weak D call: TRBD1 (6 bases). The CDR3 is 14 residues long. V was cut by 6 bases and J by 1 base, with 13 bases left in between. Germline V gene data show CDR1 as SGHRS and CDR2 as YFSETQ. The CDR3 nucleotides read TGCGCCAGCAATACGGGGGGACAGAACACTGAAGCTTTCTTT. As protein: CASNTGGQNTEAFF.

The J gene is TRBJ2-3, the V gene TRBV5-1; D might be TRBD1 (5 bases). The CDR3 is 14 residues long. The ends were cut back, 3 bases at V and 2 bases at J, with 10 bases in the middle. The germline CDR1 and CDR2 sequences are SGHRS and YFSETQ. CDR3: CASSSGIITDTQYF. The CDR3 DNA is TGCGCCAGCAGCTCAGGGATCATCACAGATACGCAGTATTTT. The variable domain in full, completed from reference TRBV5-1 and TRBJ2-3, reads KAGVTQTPRYLIKTRGQQVTLSCSPISGHRSVSWYQQTPGQGLQFLFEYFSETQRNKGNFPGRFSGRQFSNSRSEMNVSTLELGDSALYLCASSSGIITDTQYFGPGTRLTVL.

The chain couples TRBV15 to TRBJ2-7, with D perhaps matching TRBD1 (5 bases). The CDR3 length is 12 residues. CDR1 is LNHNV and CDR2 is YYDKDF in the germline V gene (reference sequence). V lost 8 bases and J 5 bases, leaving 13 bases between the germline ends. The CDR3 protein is CATAAGIHEQYF. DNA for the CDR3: TGTGCCACCGCCGCAGGGATCCACGAGCAGTACTTC.

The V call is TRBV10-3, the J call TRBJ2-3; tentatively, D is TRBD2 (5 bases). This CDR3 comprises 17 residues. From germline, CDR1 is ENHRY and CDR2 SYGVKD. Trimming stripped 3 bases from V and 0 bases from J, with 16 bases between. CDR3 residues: CAISEPTKIESTDTQYF. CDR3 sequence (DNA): TGTGCCATCAGTGAACCGACTAAGATTGAGAGCACAGATACGCAGTATTTT.

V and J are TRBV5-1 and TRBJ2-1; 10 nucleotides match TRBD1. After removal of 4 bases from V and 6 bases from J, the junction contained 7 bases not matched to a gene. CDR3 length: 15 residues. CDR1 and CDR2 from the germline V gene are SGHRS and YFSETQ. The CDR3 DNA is TGCGCCAGCAGCACCCGGGACAGGGGCACCAATGAGCAGTTCTTC. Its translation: CASSTRDRGTNEQFF.

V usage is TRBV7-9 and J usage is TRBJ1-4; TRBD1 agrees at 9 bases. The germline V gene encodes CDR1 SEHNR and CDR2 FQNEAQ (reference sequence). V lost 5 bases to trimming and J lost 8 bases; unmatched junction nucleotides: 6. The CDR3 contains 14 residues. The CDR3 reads CASSVRTGDEKLFF. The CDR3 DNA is TGTGCCAGCAGCGTCCGGACAGGGGACGAAAAACTGTTTTTT.

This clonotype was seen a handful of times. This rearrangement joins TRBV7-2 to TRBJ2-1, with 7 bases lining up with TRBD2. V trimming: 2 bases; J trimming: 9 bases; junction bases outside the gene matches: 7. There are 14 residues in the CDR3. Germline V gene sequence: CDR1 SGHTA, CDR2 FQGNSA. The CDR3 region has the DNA TGTGCCAGCAGCTTACTAGCGGTCGACAGTGAGCAGTTCTTC. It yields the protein CASSLLAVDSEQFF.

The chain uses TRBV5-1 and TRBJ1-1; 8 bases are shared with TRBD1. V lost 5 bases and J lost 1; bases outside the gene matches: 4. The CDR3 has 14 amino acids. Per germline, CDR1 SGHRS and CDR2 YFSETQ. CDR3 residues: CASREGQENTEAFF. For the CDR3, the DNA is TGCGCCAGCAGGGAGGGACAGGAGAACACTGAAGCTTTCTTT.

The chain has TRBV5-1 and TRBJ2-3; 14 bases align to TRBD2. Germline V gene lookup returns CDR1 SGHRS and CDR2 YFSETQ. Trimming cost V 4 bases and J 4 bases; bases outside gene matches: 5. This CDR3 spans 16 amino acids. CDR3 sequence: CASSKTSGGESDTQYF. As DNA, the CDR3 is TGCGCCAGCAGCAAGACTAGCGGGGGGGAGTCAGATACGCAGTATTTT.

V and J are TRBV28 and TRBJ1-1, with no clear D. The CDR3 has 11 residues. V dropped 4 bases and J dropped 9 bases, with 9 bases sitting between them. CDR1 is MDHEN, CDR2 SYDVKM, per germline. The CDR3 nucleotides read TGTGCCAGCAGTTCTTCAGACCAAGCTTTCTTT. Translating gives CASSSSDQAFF.

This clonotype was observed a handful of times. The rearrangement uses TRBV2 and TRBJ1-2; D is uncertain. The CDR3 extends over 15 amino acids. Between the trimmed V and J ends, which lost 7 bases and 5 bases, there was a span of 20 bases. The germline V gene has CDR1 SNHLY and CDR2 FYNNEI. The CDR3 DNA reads TGTGCCAGCATTATGACGGGCGCGTCGCCTTATGGCTACACCTTC. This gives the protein CASIMTGASPYGYTF.

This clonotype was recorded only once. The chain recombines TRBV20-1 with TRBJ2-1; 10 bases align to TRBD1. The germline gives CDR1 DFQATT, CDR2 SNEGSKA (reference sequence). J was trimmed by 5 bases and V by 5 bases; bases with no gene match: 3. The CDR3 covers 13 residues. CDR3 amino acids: CSAGTGVHNEQFF. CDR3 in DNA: TGCAGTGCTGGGACAGGGGTCCACAATGAGCAGTTCTTC.

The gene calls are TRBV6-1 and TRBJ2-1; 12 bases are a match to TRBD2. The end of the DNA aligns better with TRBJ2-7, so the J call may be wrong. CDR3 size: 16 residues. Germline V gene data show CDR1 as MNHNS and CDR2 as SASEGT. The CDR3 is CASSAPSGGVNNEQYF. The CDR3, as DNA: TGTGCCAGCAGTGCACCTAGCGGGGGGGTCAACAATGAGCAGTACTTC.

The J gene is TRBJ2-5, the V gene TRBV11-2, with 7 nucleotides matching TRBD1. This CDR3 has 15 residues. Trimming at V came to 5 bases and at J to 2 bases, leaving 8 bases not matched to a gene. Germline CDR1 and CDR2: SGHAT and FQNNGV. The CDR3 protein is CASSLFGQVQETQYF. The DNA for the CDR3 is TGTGCCAGCAGCCTATTTGGACAGGTTCAAGAGACCCAGTACTTC.

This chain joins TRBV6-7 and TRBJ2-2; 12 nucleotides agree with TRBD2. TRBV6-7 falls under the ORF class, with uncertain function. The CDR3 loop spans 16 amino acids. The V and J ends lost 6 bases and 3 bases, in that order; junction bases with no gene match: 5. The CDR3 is CASSTTSGGHTGELFF. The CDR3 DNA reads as TGTGCCAGCAGCACGACTAGCGGGGGACACACCGGGGAGCTGTTTTTT.

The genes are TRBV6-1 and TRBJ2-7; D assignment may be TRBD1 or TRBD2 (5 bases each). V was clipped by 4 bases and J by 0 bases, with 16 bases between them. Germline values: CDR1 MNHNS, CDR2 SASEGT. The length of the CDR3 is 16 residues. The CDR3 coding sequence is TGTGCCAGCAGTGGGGACGGGGCCGCGAGCTCCTACGAGCAGTACTTC. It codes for CASSGDGAASSYEQYF.

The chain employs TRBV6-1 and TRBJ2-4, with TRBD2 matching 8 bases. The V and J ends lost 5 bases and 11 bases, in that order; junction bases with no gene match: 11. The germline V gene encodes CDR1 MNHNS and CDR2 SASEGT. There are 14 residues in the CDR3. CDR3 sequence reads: CASSSGGAQTVQYF. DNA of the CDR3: TGTGCCAGCAGTTCCGGGGGGGCACAGACAGTTCAGTACTTC.

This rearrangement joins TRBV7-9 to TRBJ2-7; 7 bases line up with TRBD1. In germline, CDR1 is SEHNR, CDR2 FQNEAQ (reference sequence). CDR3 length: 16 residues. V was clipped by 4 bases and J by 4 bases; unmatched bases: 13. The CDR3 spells CASSSPPGQPSYEQYF. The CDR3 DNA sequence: TGTGCCAGCAGCTCCCCCCCGGGACAGCCCTCTTACGAGCAGTACTTC.

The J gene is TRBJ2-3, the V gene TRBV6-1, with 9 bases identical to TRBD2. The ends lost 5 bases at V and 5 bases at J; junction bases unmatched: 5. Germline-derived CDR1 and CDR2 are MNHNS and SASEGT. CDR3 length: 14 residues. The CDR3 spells CASSLRGGLDTQYF. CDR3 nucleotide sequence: TGTGCCAGCAGTTTGCGGGGGGGCCTAGATACGCAGTATTTT.

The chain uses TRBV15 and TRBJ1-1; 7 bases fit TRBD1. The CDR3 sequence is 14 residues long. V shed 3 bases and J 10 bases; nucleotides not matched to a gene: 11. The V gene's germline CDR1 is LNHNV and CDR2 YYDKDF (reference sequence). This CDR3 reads CATSRTGTATRAFF. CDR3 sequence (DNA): TGTGCCACCAGCAGGACCGGGACAGCTACTAGAGCTTTCTTT.

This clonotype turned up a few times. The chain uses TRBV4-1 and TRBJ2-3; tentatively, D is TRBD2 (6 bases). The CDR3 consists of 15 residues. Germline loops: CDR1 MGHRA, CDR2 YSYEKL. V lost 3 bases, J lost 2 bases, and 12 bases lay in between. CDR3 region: CASSHSSADTDTQYF. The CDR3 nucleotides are TGCGCCAGCAGCCATTCTAGCGCGGACACAGATACGCAGTATTTT.